Given below is one TCR beta chain in context. Its antigen is still unknown. This sample stems from a study of cytomegalovirus exposure and HLA in healthy donors. Findings and caveats of the study: Common viral pathogens seemed, in a later analysis, to connect with several of the most significant clusters. Data from an earlier analysis indicated that most TCR beta V segments were productive either about 90% or about 30% of the time. A few of the chains that were CMV-associated were confirmed in vitro to be specific for CMV antigens. Cytomegalovirus association was listed for about 180 TCR beta chains.

PCR primers comprised 60 Vbeta and 13 Jbeta primers. Here immunoSEQ multiplex PCR was the method, and the copy in TCRdb shows in-frame clones only, minus some. Among some 120,000 clones listed, 65% to 85% were seen once. The CDR3 covers 16 residues. V gave up 4 bases and J gave up 6 bases; unmatched junction bases: 11. The germline V gene encodes CDR1 SGHDT and CDR2 YYEEEE. The TCR originated in a man in his fifties or sixties in good health and CMV-seronegative. This rearrangement joins TRBV5-6 to TRBJ2-4; TRBD2 aligns across 9 bases. The sample was PBMCs. The DNA of the CDR3 is TGTGCCAGCAGCCCTTACGGCGGGGGGGCGGGAAACATTCAGTACTTC. It specifies CASSPYGGGAGNIQYF.